This is a list of T cell receptor beta chains from one sample in a study of T-cell memory formation after mild COVID-19. TCRdb re-called the 5' RACE reads through MiXCR, storing one row per CDR3 protein. The sample lists about 190,000 distinct CDR3 sequences, around 18% occurring once. Sequencing was performed on PBMCs or a T cell subset sorted from them (not recorded which). The receptors come from an adult woman who had mild COVID-19 (a few samples of this study predate the infection). Cell type and time point are not known. Both conserved end residues are part of each CDR3. D genes are given only for firm matches. Some rows have no size entry. The others give once, few or many, or a class for an expanded clone.

TRBV7-9	-	-	TRBJ2-2	TGTGCCAGCAGCTGGCCGGGTACCGGGGAGCTGTTTTTT	CASSWPGTGELFF
TRBV5-1	-	-	TRBJ2-5	TGCGCCAGCAGCTTGCCGACTGTACAAGAGACCCAGTACTTC	CASSLPTVQETQYF
TRBV15	-	-	TRBJ2-1	TGTGCCACCAGGCCTACTGGGAACTACAATGAGCAGTTCTTC	CATRPTGNYNEQFF
TRBV6-5	-	-	TRBJ1-1	TGTGCCAGCAGACCGACCCGTTCTGCTTTCTTT	CASRPTRSAFF
TRBV12-3/TRBV12-4	few	-	TRBJ2-2	TGTGCCAGCAGTTTAAGGAGAACCGGGGAGCTGTTTTTT	CASSLRRTGELFF
TRBV10-3	many	TRBD2	TRBJ2-1	TGTGCCATCAGTGCCCACGAGACTAGCGGGATAGGCGATGAGCAGTTCTTC	CAISAHETSGIGDEQFF
TRBV6-6	-	-	TRBJ2-4	TGTGCCAGCAGTTACTCAGGGGACATTCAGTACTTC	CASSYSGDIQYF
TRBV29-1	-	TRBD1	TRBJ2-5	TGCAGCGTTGAAGGGGCAGGGGGCCACCAAGAGACCCAGTACTTC	CSVEGAGGHQETQYF
TRBV4-3	few	-	TRBJ2-6	TGCGCCAGCAGCCCAAATCCTGGGTCTGGGGCCAACGTCCTGACTTTC	CASSPNPGSGANVLTF
TRBV21-1	-	-	TRBJ1-2	TGTGCCAGCAGCAAAAACGCCAGGGAGGGCAACTATGGCTACACCTTC	CASSKNAREGNYGYTF
TRBV24-1	few	TRBD1	TRBJ2-5	TGTGCCACCAGTGAGACCAGGACAGGTCTATCCCAAGAGACCCAGTACTTC	CATSETRTGLSQETQYF
TRBV6-6	-	-	TRBJ1-3	TGTGCCAGCCAAAATGGTGTGGGGAACACCATATATTTT	CASQNGVGNTIYF
TRBV7-8	few	-	TRBJ1-1	TGTGCCAGCAGCTACGAACGGGACGGTCATGAAGCTTTCTTT	CASSYERDGHEAFF
TRBV7-8	few	-	TRBJ1-5	TGTGCCAGCAGCTTTTCAGGGGCGGCGGTACCCCAGCATTTT	CASSFSGAAVPQHF
TRBV6-2/TRBV6-3	-	TRBD1	TRBJ1-3	TGTGCCAGCAGTGTCGGGAGACAGGGGCCGGGAAACACCATATATTTT	CASSVGRQGPGNTIYF
TRBV12-3/TRBV12-4	few	TRBD2	TRBJ2-3	TGTGCCAGCAGCCCACATAGCGGGAATGGGGATACGCAGTATTTT	CASSPHSGNGDTQYF
TRBV5-1	-	-	TRBJ1-6	TGCGCCAGCAGCTACGGGGACACCTCGCAAAATTCACCCCTCCACTTT	CASSYGDTSQNSPLHF
TRBV5-6	-	-	TRBJ1-5	TGTGCCAGCAGCTTGTGGAATCAGCCCCAGCATTTT	CASSLWNQPQHF
TRBV5-1	few	-	TRBJ2-5	TGCGCCAGCAGCTTGGATAATCAGGGGGAGACCCAGTACTTC	CASSLDNQGETQYF
TRBV12-3/TRBV12-4	-	-	TRBJ1-3	TGTGCCAGCAGTTTCGGGGGATCTGGAAACACCATATATTTT	CASSFGGSGNTIYF
TRBV15	-	TRBD1	TRBJ1-5	TGTGCCACCAGCGAAGAGGACAGGGGGACGGCGGCCCAGCATTTT	CATSEEDRGTAAQHF
TRBV18	-	-	TRBJ2-7	TGTGCCAGCTCACCCTGGGAAGGGAGAGGATCCTACGAGCAGTACTTC	CASSPWEGRGSYEQYF
TRBV18	few	-	TRBJ1-2	TGTGCCAGCTCACCCGCGCCAGGGAGAAGCTATGGCTACACCTTC	CASSPAPGRSYGYTF
TRBV27	few	-	TRBJ1-5	TGTGCCAGCAGTCTAAAGGCGGGCAGCCACTGGTCCCAGCATTTT	CASSLKAGSHWSQHF
TRBV3-1	-	TRBD2	TRBJ2-5	TGTGCCAGCAGCTACCCCGGGACTAGTGGAGAGACCCAGTACTTC	CASSYPGTSGETQYF
TRBV29-1	many	-	TRBJ2-3	TGCAGCGTTGAACGGCGGGTTGGGACAGATACGCAGTATTTT	CSVERRVGTDTQYF
TRBV11-3	-	-	TRBJ2-1	TGTGCCAGCAGCCCTGAGTTCGGGGTACTGTTCTTC	CASSPEFGVLFF
TRBV12-3/TRBV12-4	few	TRBD1	TRBJ1-6	TGTGCCAGCAGCCTCGGAGGGGGCGAGTCACCCCTCCACTTT	CASSLGGGESPLHF
TRBV4-1	-	-	TRBJ2-1	TGCGCCAGCAGCCAAGACCCCGGGACTCCCAATGAGCAGTTCTTC	CASSQDPGTPNEQFF
TRBV27	-	-	TRBJ2-1	TGTGCCAGCTCCTTTACCAGGGGTAGTGAGCAGTTCTTC	CASSFTRGSEQFF
TRBV5-1	many	-	TRBJ2-5	TGCGCCAGCAGCCTCGGGGACTTCCAAGAGACCCAGTACTTC	CASSLGDFQETQYF
TRBV25-1	few	TRBD1	TRBJ2-3	TGTGCCAGCAGTGGTGGACAGGGGAAAGGAGATACGCAGTATTTT	CASSGGQGKGDTQYF
TRBV7-8	-	TRBD2	TRBJ2-3	TGTGCCAGCAGCTCCCGGGACTACCCTAGCACAGATACGCAGTATTTT	CASSSRDYPSTDTQYF
TRBV4-3	-	TRBD1	TRBJ1-1	TGCGCCAGCAGCCAGGACCCGGGACAGGGGTGGGCTGAAGCTTTCTTT	CASSQDPGQGWAEAFF
TRBV4-3	few	TRBD1	TRBJ2-5	TGCGCCAGCAGCCAAAACAGGGGGCCCCAAGAGACCCAGTACTTC	CASSQNRGPQETQYF
TRBV19	-	TRBD2	TRBJ2-1	TGTGCCAGTAGGAACCAGCGGGGGGTCCATGAGCAGTTCTTC	CASRNQRGVHEQFF
TRBV6-2/TRBV6-3	few	-	TRBJ2-5	TGTGCCAGCAGTCCACCCGGGGAGACCCAGTACTTC	CASSPPGETQYF
TRBV12-3/TRBV12-4	few	-	TRBJ2-2	TGTGCCAGCAAACAAACCGGGGGAAGGGCTGACACCGGGGAGCTGTTTTTT	CASKQTGGRADTGELFF
TRBV7-2	-	-	TRBJ2-3	TGTGCCAGCAGCTTCCGTCCGGGGGCAGATACGCAGTATTTT	CASSFRPGADTQYF
TRBV4-3	few	TRBD2	TRBJ2-3	TGCGCCAGCAGCAAGGGGTCTGCCGGGACTAGCCCAGATACGCAGTATTTT	CASSKGSAGTSPDTQYF
TRBV11-2	few	TRBD2	TRBJ2-5	TGTGCCAGCAGCTCCCGACTAGCGGGGGGGGAAGAGACCCAGTACTTC	CASSSRLAGGEETQYF
TRBV28	-	-	TRBJ2-4	TGTGCCAGCACCGACATTGCCAAAAACATTCAGTACTTC	CASTDIAKNIQYF
TRBV3-1	-	TRBD2	TRBJ2-1	TGTGCCAGCAGCCAAGATCTGGTTAGCGGGGGTTACAATGAGCAGTTCTTC	CASSQDLVSGGYNEQFF
TRBV24-1	many	-	TRBJ2-5	TGTGCCACCAGTGACCCTGCTGAATACCAAGAGACCCAGTACTTC	CATSDPAEYQETQYF
TRBV6-5	-	TRBD1	TRBJ2-6	TGTGCCAGCAGTCCAGGGGGCCAAACTGGGGCCAACGTCCTGACTTTC	CASSPGGQTGANVLTF
TRBV5-1	few	-	TRBJ2-3	TGCGCCAGCAGCGGGGGGTACAGCACAGATACGCAGTATTTT	CASSGGYSTDTQYF
TRBV7-2	-	TRBD1	TRBJ2-3	TGTGCCAGCAGCAATCAACAGGGGGGTCGGGGCACAGATACGCAGTATTTT	CASSNQQGGRGTDTQYF
TRBV20-1	few	TRBD1	TRBJ2-5	TGCAGTGCTAGACCGACAGGGTTAGAGACCCAGTACTTC	CSARPTGLETQYF
TRBV4-2	many	-	TRBJ1-1	TGTGCCAGCAGCCAAGATTGGGCAGGGAAGAACACTGAAGCTTTCTTT	CASSQDWAGKNTEAFF
TRBV5-1	-	TRBD2	TRBJ2-2	TGCGCCAGCAGGGGGGGGACGAACACCGGGGAGCTGTTTTTT	CASRGGTNTGELFF